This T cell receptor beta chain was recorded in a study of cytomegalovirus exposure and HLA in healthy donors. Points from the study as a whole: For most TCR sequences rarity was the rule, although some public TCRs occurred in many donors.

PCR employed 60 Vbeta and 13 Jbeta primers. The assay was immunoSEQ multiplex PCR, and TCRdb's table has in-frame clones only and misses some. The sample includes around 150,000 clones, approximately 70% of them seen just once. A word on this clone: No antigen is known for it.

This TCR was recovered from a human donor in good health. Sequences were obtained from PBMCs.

The CDR3 DNA sequence: TGTGCCATCAGTGATGCGGACATCACCGGGGAGCTGTTTTTT. Translating it yields CAISDADITGELFF. The chain links TRBV10-3 to TRBJ2-2; weak D call: TRBD1 (5 bases). Between the trimmed V and J ends, which lost 3 bases and 4 bases, there was a span of 9 bases. Per germline, CDR1 ENHRY and CDR2 SYGVKD. This CDR3 has 14 residues.